The source of this T cell receptor beta chain is a study of long-term antiretroviral therapy in people with HIV. Study results and caveats: Post-treatment diversity went higher with ART but stayed below transplant donor controls. Repertoires looked antigen-experienced, with only a slight naive shift after ART.

After removal of 0 bases from V and 0 bases from J, the junction contained 4 bases not matched to a gene. The CDR3 has 16 amino acids. CDR1 is SGDLS and CDR2 is YYNGEE in the germline V gene. Treatment of all HIV participants took place in the United States. Of note for this clone: The antigen remains unidentified.

The libraries were made with immunoSEQ v3.0 at survey level. The method was immunoSEQ multiplex PCR; TCRdb's version includes in-frame clones alone and lacks a portion of them. The sample carries 35,000 to 45,000 clones, roughly 82% recorded once. The source material was unsorted PBMCs, sampled 0.3 years after starting antiretroviral therapy. The rearrangement uses TRBV9 and TRBJ2-7; the match to TRBD2 covers 9 bases. The TCR comes from a man aged 18 to 30 with HIV. In nucleotides, the CDR3 is TGTGCCAGCAGCGTAGGGAGTAGCGGGGGCTCCTACGAGCAGTACTTC. Encoded protein: CASSVGSSGGSYEQYF.